The 30 T cell receptor beta chains in this list originate from one sample, sequenced in a study of blood T cell repertoires in COVID-19. Sequencing was performed with immunoSEQ multiplex PCR; in TCRdb, only in-frame clones are kept and a portion is missing. The repertoire consists of roughly 80,000 clones, with just over 85% occurring once and the leading ten covering about 4.8%. Specimen: peripheral blood. These receptors came from an elderly woman with acute or convalescent COVID-19.

V gene TRBV4-2 combines with J gene TRBJ2-3, with a possible D match to TRBD2 (6 bases). The CDR3 spans 14 residues. From germline, CDR1 is LGHNA and CDR2 YNFKEQ. Trimming removed 3 bases at V and 8 bases at J, with 15 bases between. The chain's CDR3 is CASSQDPRESTQYF. The CDR3 region has the DNA TGTGCCAGCAGCCAGGACCCTCGGGAGTCTACGCAGTATTTT.

The gene calls are TRBV19 and TRBJ2-7; D is perhaps TRBD2 (5 bases). The V end lost 1 base, the J end lost 1 base, and 20 bases lay between the germline ends. The CDR3 extends over 18 amino acids. Germline lookup yields CDR1 LNHDA and CDR2 SQIVND (reference sequence). In DNA, the CDR3 is TGTGCCAGTAGTATAGCCCCAAGGACTCGGCTTTTTTCCTACGAGCAGTACTTC. Its protein product is CASSIAPRTRLFSYEQYF.

This sequence joins TRBV25-1 and TRBJ2-1; TRBD2 is a possible D gene (6 bases). V dropped 3 bases and J dropped 6 bases, with 15 bases sitting between them. The CDR3 has 15 amino acids. Germline CDR1 reads MGHDK; CDR2 reads SYGVNS. CDR3 nucleotide sequence: TGTGCCAGCAGTGATGCGGGAATACCGTTCAATGAGCAGTTCTTC. Translation: CASSDAGIPFNEQFF.

The chain joins TRBV12-3 or TRBV12-4 to TRBJ2-5; D call uncertain. The CDR3 sequence is 12 residues long. Trimming stripped 6 bases from V and 3 bases from J, with 8 bases between. In DNA form, the CDR3 reads TGTGCCAGCAGCCCCCTAGAAGAGACCCAGTACTTC. It specifies CASSPLEETQYF.

The V gene is TRBV7-2, the J gene TRBJ1-1, with a possible D match to TRBD1 (5 bases). The CDR3 sequence is 14 residues long. Per the germline V gene, CDR1 is SGHTA and CDR2 is FQGNSA. Trimming cost V 6 bases and J 3 bases, with 14 bases left between them. CDR3 nucleotides: TGTGCCAGCAGGACCTCGGGAGGGGACACTGAAGCTTTCTTT. Translated: CASRTSGGDTEAFF.

The chain uses TRBV6-6 and TRBJ1-3, with 7 bases matching TRBD1. V dropped 5 bases and J dropped 5; count of bases not matched to a gene: 9. CDR1 is MNHNY and CDR2 is SVGAGI in the germline V gene (reference sequence). The CDR3 has 15 amino acids. For the CDR3, the DNA is TGTGCCAGCAGTCCCGACAGGGCGAGAAGAAACACCATATATTTT. This codes for CASSPDRARRNTIYF.

The chain couples TRBV11-2 to TRBJ1-5; the match to TRBD1 covers 9 bases. Per germline, CDR1 SGHAT and CDR2 FQNNGV. Germline trimming cut 5 bases from V and 6 bases from J; bases unmatched to any gene: 8. There are 15 residues in the CDR3. CDR3 nucleotide sequence: TGTGCCAGCAGCCAAGGGACAGGGATTTCTCAGCCCCAGCATTTT. It translates to CASSQGTGISQPQHF.

This chain uses TRBV7-2 with TRBJ2-7, with a weak D call TRBD1 (6 bases). From germline, CDR1 is SGHTA and CDR2 FQGNSA. The CDR3 has 13 amino acids. The ends were cut back, 5 bases at V and 5 bases at J, with 13 bases in the middle. CDR3 in amino acids: CASSPNRVDEQYF. CDR3 in DNA: TGTGCCAGCAGCCCAAACAGGGTCGACGAGCAGTACTTC.

This chain joins TRBV7-9 and TRBJ2-7; D may be TRBD1 (6 bases). V lost 5 bases to trimming and J lost 0 bases, with 11 bases between them. CDR1 is SEHNR, CDR2 FQNEAQ, per germline (reference sequence). The CDR3 spans 14 residues. The CDR3 DNA reads as TGTGCCAGCAGCGTAGGACAGAGCTCCTACGAGCAGTACTTC. It specifies CASSVGQSSYEQYF.

CDR3 residues: CATSFPAGGTYEQYF. DNA of the CDR3: TGTGCCACCAGCTTCCCAGCAGGGGGTACGTACGAGCAGTACTTC. The gene calls are TRBV15 and TRBJ2-7; 7 bases are a match to TRBD1. V lost 5 bases and J lost 4; bases outside the gene matches: 11. This CDR3 is 15 amino acids long. Germline lookup yields CDR1 LNHNV and CDR2 YYDKDF (reference sequence).

V usage is TRBV14 and J usage is TRBJ2-1; D gene unclear. The CDR3 extends over 14 amino acids. V was pared by 6 bases and J by 1 base, with 10 bases between. The germline gives CDR1 SGHDN, CDR2 FVKESK. The CDR3 region has the DNA TGTGCCAGCAGAGGCGGATGGTCCTACAATGAGCAGTTCTTC. Protein product: CASRGGWSYNEQFF.

The chain couples TRBV12-3 or TRBV12-4 to TRBJ2-4; D uncertain. CDR3 length: 11 residues. Trimming took 3 bases from V and 7 from J, leaving 4 bases between them. The CDR3: CASSFHNIQYF. As DNA, the CDR3 is TGTGCCAGCAGTTTCCATAACATTCAGTACTTC.

The count of this clone is one. V and J are TRBV5-8 and TRBJ1-6; 9 bases are a match to TRBD1. V was pared by 2 bases and J by 7 bases, with 10 bases of the junction left unmatched. This CDR3 has 17 amino acids. CDR1 SGHTS and CDR2 YDEGEE come from the germline V gene. The DNA for the CDR3 is TGTGCCAGCAGCTTCATATACCCGGGACAGGGCAATTCACCCCTCCACTTT. It yields the protein CASSFIYPGQGNSPLHF.

The chain is built from TRBV19 and TRBJ1-5; D uncertain. The germline V and J ends were trimmed by 6 bases and 9 bases, with 18 bases remaining between them. The CDR3 extends over 14 amino acids. CDR1 is LNHDA, CDR2 SQIVND, per germline (reference sequence). The CDR3 region is CASRATYGSGPQHF. The CDR3 DNA follows: TGTGCCAGTAGAGCTACTTACGGCTCGGGGCCCCAGCATTTT. Variable domain in full (rest from reference TRBV19 and TRBJ1-5): DGGITQSPKYLFRKEGQNVTLSCEQNLNHDAMYWYRQDPGQGLRLIYYSQIVNDFQKGDIAEGYSVSREKKESFPLTVTSAQKNPTAFYLCASRATYGSGPQHFGDGTRLSIL.

The rearrangement joins TRBV7-6 to TRBJ2-2, with TRBD1 identical over 12 bases. The V gene end was trimmed by 5 bases and the J gene end by 7 bases; junction bases not matched to a gene: 11. CDR3 size: 17 residues. Germline V gives CDR1 SGHVS, CDR2 FNYEAQ. The CDR3 DNA follows: TGTGCCAGCAGCCCCCGAGGGGACAGGGGGCTTGGCGGGGAGCTGTTTTTT. Protein: CASSPRGDRGLGGELFF.

This clone was observed once. V and J are TRBV7-2 and TRBJ1-6; D uncertain. The CDR3 extends over 15 amino acids. The V gene's germline CDR1 is SGHTA and CDR2 FQGNSA. V lost 1 base, J lost 7 bases, and 11 bases lay in between. The CDR3 loop reads CASSLEGAPNSPLHF. The CDR3 coding sequence is TGTGCCAGCAGCTTAGAAGGAGCCCCCAATTCACCCCTCCACTTT.

This clone was picked up one time. The chain carries TRBV5-1 and TRBJ2-2; 7 bases fit TRBD2. J was trimmed by 4 bases and V by 7 bases; bases with no gene match: 4. CDR1 SGHRS and CDR2 YFSETQ come from the germline V gene. CDR3 length: 13 amino acids. CDR3 amino acids: CASGTGGTGELFF. In DNA form, the CDR3 reads TGCGCCAGCGGGACGGGGGGCACCGGGGAGCTGTTTTTT.

The CDR3 spells CASSQEAGRGVDYGYTF. CDR3 coding DNA: TGTGCCAGCAGCCAAGAGGCGGGCAGGGGAGTCGACTATGGCTACACCTTC. The V and J genes are TRBV4-2 and TRBJ1-2; TRBD1 might be the D (6 bases). V lost 0 bases, J lost 3 bases, and 17 bases lay in between. Germline V gene lookup returns CDR1 LGHNA and CDR2 YNFKEQ. The CDR3 has 17 residues.

The V and J genes are TRBV12-5 and TRBJ2-3; a possible D gene is TRBD2 (6 bases). CDR1 LGHNT and CDR2 FRNRAP come from the germline V gene. Trimming took 5 bases from V and 5 from J, leaving 14 bases between them. The CDR3 totals 14 residues. CDR3: CASGPPGGEDTQYF. Written as DNA, the CDR3 is TGTGCTAGTGGTCCCCCAGGAGGGGAAGATACGCAGTATTTT. The full variable domain, its missing parts supplied by reference TRBV12-5 and TRBJ2-3, is DARVTQTPRHKVTEMGQEVTMRCQPILGHNTVFWYRQTMMQGLELLAYFRNRAPLDDSGMPKDRFSAEMPDATLATLKIQPSEPRDSAVYFCASGPPGGEDTQYFGPGTRLTVL.

This clone has only a few counts. DNA of the CDR3: TGTGCCTGGAGGACAGGGGGCACTGAAGCTTTCTTT. As protein: CAWRTGGTEAFF. The chain couples TRBV30 to TRBJ1-1; 9 bases match TRBD1. Germline trimming cut 3 bases from V and 4 bases from J; bases unmatched to any gene: 0. Germline-derived CDR1 and CDR2 are GTSNPN and SVGIG (reference sequence). The CDR3 extends over 12 amino acids.

This clone was seen just once. Here the CDR3 DNA reads TGTGCTAGTGGTTTGGGGACAGTCCTCATGAACACTGAAGCTTTCTTT. Residues: CASGLGTVLMNTEAFF. The V gene is TRBV12-5, the J gene TRBJ1-1; possibly TRBD1 for D (6 bases). The CDR3 is 16 residues long. The V and J ends lost 1 base and 0 bases respectively, with 12 bases between them. Germline assignment: CDR1 LGHNT and CDR2 FRNRAP. Together with reference TRBV12-5 and TRBJ1-1, the CDR3 gives the full variable domain: DARVTQTPRHKVTEMGQEVTMRCQPILGHNTVFWYRQTMMQGLELLAYFRNRAPLDDSGMPKDRFSAEMPDATLATLKIQPSEPRDSAVYFCASGLGTVLMNTEAFFGQGTRLTVV.

This clone was found once. The V gene is TRBV5-6, the J gene TRBJ1-1; D is unresolved. The germline CDR1 and CDR2 sequences are SGHDT and YYEEEE. The CDR3 has 15 amino acids. V was clipped by 0 bases and J by 1 base, with 10 bases between them. The chain's CDR3 is CASSLGSGKNTEAFF. The CDR3 DNA follows: TGTGCCAGCAGCTTGGGGTCGGGGAAGAACACTGAAGCTTTCTTT.

The chain combines TRBV5-6 with TRBJ2-5, with D unclear. Per germline, CDR1 SGHDT and CDR2 YYEEEE. V lost 4 bases and J lost 5, with 6 bases in between. This CDR3 contains 11 residues. CDR3 DNA: TGTGCCAGCAGCACCCGGGAGACCCAGTACTTC. It yields the protein CASSTRETQYF.

This clone was seen more than once but under ten times. The chain uses TRBV9 and TRBJ1-1; D possibly corresponds to TRBD1 (6 bases). The V gene lost 4 bases and the J gene lost 8 bases, with 15 bases spanning the gap. The CDR3 consists of 13 residues. The germline CDR1 and CDR2 sequences are SGDLS and YYNGEE. For the CDR3, the DNA is TGTGCCAGCAGCATGACAGGACCTTCCGAAGCTTTCTTT. It codes for CASSMTGPSEAFF.

This clone has just one count. The chain combines TRBV4-3 with TRBJ2-7; 7 bases map to TRBD2. The CDR3 has 14 residues. The junction had 2 bases not matched to a gene; V was cut back by 0 bases and J by 3 bases. Looked up from germline, CDR1 is LGHNA and CDR2 is YSLEER. For the CDR3, the DNA is TGCGCCAGCAGCCAAGAGGGGGGGGACTACGAGCAGTACTTC. This gives the protein CASSQEGGDYEQYF.

CDR3: CASSTPPGQEYNEQFF. The CDR3, as DNA: TGTGCCAGCAGCACTCCTCCGGGACAAGAGTACAATGAGCAGTTCTTC. The chain joins TRBV7-6 to TRBJ2-1; TRBD1 is a possible D gene (6 bases). Trimming cost V 5 bases and J 4 bases, with 18 bases left between them. The CDR3 has 16 amino acids. The germline CDR1 and CDR2 sequences are SGHVS and FNYEAQ.

V and J are TRBV4-2 and TRBJ2-2; 11 bases line up with TRBD1. Germline CDR1 and CDR2: LGHNA and YNFKEQ. The V segment lost 2 bases and the J segment 4 bases; nucleotides outside the gene matches: 9. The CDR3 runs 18 residues. This CDR3 reads CASSQLGQGARGTGELFF. CDR3 DNA: TGTGCCAGCAGCCAACTTGGACAGGGGGCTAGAGGCACCGGGGAGCTGTTTTTT.

The table lists this clone with a count of one. J is TRBJ1-2 and V is TRBV27; perhaps TRBD1 as D (5 bases). This CDR3 spans 14 amino acids. Germline CDR1 is MNHEY and CDR2 is SMNVEV (reference sequence). Trimming stripped 5 bases from V and 11 bases from J, with 21 bases between. CDR3 nucleotides: TGTGCCAGCAGTCCCTTCCCGGGGACGGAGGGTTACACCTTC. Its protein is CASSPFPGTEGYTF.

The chain uses TRBV4-3 and TRBJ1-6; D is possibly TRBD1 (6 bases). CDR3 length: 15 residues. The germline V gene encodes CDR1 LGHNA and CDR2 YSLEER. V lost 8 bases to trimming and J lost 7 bases, with 18 bases between them. The chain's CDR3 is CASGRRDTGNSPLHF. CDR3 bases: TGCGCCAGCGGTCGCCGGGACACTGGGAATTCACCCCTCCACTTT.

The rearrangement uses TRBV18 and TRBJ1-5; D call uncertain. Deletions cut 1 base from V and 0 bases from J, with 7 bases between. This CDR3 contains 15 residues. From germline, CDR1 is KGHSH and CDR2 LQKENI. The CDR3 nucleotides read TGTGCCAGCTCACCACAACGGGGTAGCAATCAGCCCCAGCATTTT. It specifies CASSPQRGSNQPQHF.